One sample yielded the 5 T cell receptor beta chains listed below, sequenced in a study of vaccination effects on CD4 cells after COVID-19. Sequencing was performed with immunoSEQ multiplex PCR; in TCRdb, only in-frame clones are kept and a portion is missing. The data show tens of thousands of clones, approximately 79% seen once. Their target antigens are unknown. Sequencing was preceded by expansion of antigen-specific CD4+ T cells with viral peptide pools in the ViraFEST assay. Isolation of CD4+ T cells took place after less than 12 days of culture. This specimen consisted of CD4+ T cells from PBMCs cultured with HCoV-229E spike peptides, obtained before COVID-19 vaccination. The receptor source for this set is a human donor who received a COVID-19 vaccine.

The rearrangement links TRBV5-4 to TRBJ2-3; 8 bases fit TRBD2. V was pared by 0 bases and J by 1 base, with 4 bases of the junction left unmatched. The CDR3 sequence is 16 residues long. Germline CDR1 reads SGHNT; CDR2 reads YYREEE (reference sequence). This chain's CDR3 is CASSLGGSGGTDTQYF. The CDR3 DNA sequence: TGTGCCAGCAGCTTGGGGGGTAGCGGGGGCACAGATACGCAGTATTTT.

The V gene is TRBV6-5, the J gene TRBJ1-2, with 8 positions matching TRBD1. The CDR3 covers 13 residues. Germline V gives CDR1 MNHEY, CDR2 SVGAGI. After removal of 6 bases from V and 3 bases from J, the junction contained 3 bases not matched to a gene. This CDR3 is CASRVDRDYGYTF. DNA for the CDR3: TGTGCCAGCAGGGTGGACAGGGACTATGGCTACACCTTC.

The chain combines TRBV12-3 or TRBV12-4 with TRBJ1-1; TRBD1 is a possible D gene (6 bases). V was clipped by 5 bases and J by 5 bases, with 6 bases between them. CDR3 size: 11 residues. The CDR3 DNA reads as TGTGCCAGCAGTAGGGGGACTGAAGCTTTCTTT. It encodes CASSRGTEAFF.

The chain joins TRBV5-1 to TRBJ1-1; D possibly corresponds to TRBD1 (5 bases). This CDR3 spans 15 amino acids. Germline V lookup: CDR1 SGHRS, CDR2 YFSETQ. Trimming left V 0 bases short and J 4 bases short, with 13 bases between. CDR3 sequence (DNA): TGCGCCAGCAGCTTGGGGACATTTACAGGCACTGAAGCTTTCTTT. Its protein product is CASSLGTFTGTEAFF.

This clone occurred a few times. V is TRBV29-1 and J is TRBJ1-2, with 9 bases lining up with TRBD1. Germline CDR1 is SQVTM and CDR2 is ANQGSEA. The trim removed 1 base at V and 14 bases at J, leaving 11 bases unmatched. The CDR3 has 13 amino acids. CDR3 sequence: CSVEAWGQGRKTF. In nucleotides, the CDR3 is TGCAGCGTTGAAGCTTGGGGACAGGGTCGGAAGACCTTC.